This T cell receptor (beta chain) is drawn from a study of T cells expressing NK-cell markers. Study background: Sorted CD3+CD56-NKG2C+, CD3+CD56+NKG2C+ and CD3+CD56+NKG2C- T cells supplied the TCR beta repertoires. Among eight sequenced donors, seven carried HCMV seropositivity while one was seronegative.

For this clonotype: No antigen is known for it.

TCRdb re-called the 5' RACE reads and catalogs CDR3 proteins one per entry, DNA excluded. This listing includes about 540,000 distinct CDR3 sequences. The V gene's germline CDR1 is SGHRS and CDR2 YFSETQ. This CDR3 has 15 residues. Overall study results and limits: Leadership of the CD3+CD56-NKG2C+ fraction also belonged to these clonotypes in a handful of donors.

The V call is TRBV5-1, the J call TRBJ2-2; the D gene TCRdb calls, TRBD1, cannot be checked with no DNA. The sequence was obtained from a man aged 18 to 29 in good health. The sequenced sample was blood T cells: a sorted CD56 or NKG2C T cell subset, CD4+ or CD8+ T cells, or bulk PBMC T cells (not recorded which). CDR3 residues: CASSFNDRVTGELFF.